This T cell receptor (beta chain) was identified during a study of blood T cell repertoires in COVID-19. The germline V gene encodes CDR1 MNHEY and CDR2 SVGAGI. Trimming took 1 base from V and 10 from J; bases not matched to a gene: 6. The CDR3 covers 13 residues. The data were produced by immunoSEQ multiplex PCR, yet TCRdb's version contains in-frame clones alone and is incomplete. The sample has 100,000 or so clones, approximately 76% seen once. The receptor was isolated from a woman aged 70-85 years with acute or convalescent COVID-19. The sequencing input was peripheral blood. This chain joins TRBV6-5 and TRBJ1-1; 7 bases agree with TRBD1. The CDR3 bases are TGTGCCAGCAGTTACTGGGGACAGAGTGGAGCTTTCTTT. Protein sequence: CASSYWGQSGAFF.